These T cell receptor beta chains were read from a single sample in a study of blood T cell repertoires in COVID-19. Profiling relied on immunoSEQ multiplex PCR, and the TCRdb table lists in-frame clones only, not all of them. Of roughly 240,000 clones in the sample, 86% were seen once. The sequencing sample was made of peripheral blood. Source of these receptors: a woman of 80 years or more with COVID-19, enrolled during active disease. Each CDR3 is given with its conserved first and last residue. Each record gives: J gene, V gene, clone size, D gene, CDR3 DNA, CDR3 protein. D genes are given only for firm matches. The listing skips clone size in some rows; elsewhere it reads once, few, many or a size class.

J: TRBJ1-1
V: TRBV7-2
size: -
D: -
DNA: TGTGCCAGCAGCCCCCAGACAGGCCCAGGGACTGAAGCTTTCTTT
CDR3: CASSPQTGPGTEAFF

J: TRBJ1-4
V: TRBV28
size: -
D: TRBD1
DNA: TGTGCCAGCAGTTTAGATCAGGGGGGCGATAATGAAAAACTGTTTTTT
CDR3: CASSLDQGGDNEKLFF

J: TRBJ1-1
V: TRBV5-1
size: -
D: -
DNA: TGCGCCAGCAGCCTGCAGGAAAACACTGAAGCTTTCTTT
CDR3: CASSLQENTEAFF

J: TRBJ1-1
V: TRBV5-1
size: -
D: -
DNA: TGCGCCAGCAGCGAGGGTTATCAAGGGATGAACACTGAAGCTTTCTTT
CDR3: CASSEGYQGMNTEAFF

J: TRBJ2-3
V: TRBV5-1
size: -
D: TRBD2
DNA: TGCGCCAGCAGCTCCGGGACTAGCGGAAGCACAGATACGCAGTATTTT
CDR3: CASSSGTSGSTDTQYF

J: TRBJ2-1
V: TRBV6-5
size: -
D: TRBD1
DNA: TGTGCCAGCAGCCGCGGGACAGGTAGGGGGAATGAGCAGTTCTTC
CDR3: CASSRGTGRGNEQFF

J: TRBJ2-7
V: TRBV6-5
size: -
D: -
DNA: TGTGCCAGCAGCGGACAGGGAGGGAGGGGCGAGCAGTACTTC
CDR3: CASSGQGGRGEQYF

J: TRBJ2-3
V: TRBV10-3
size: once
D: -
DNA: TGTGCCATCAGTGATGGTAGCTCCCTACGTGGGGATACGCAGTATTTT
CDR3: CAISDGSSLRGDTQYF

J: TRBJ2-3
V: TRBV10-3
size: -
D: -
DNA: TGTGCCATCAGTGAATTCGTCGGCACAGATACGCAGTATTTT
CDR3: CAISEFVGTDTQYF

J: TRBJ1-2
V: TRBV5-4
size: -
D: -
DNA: TGTGCCAGCAGCACCCAGACGGCGGGGTCCTATGGCTACACCTTC
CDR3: CASSTQTAGSYGYTF

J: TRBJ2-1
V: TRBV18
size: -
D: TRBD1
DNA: TGTGCCAGCTCACCAGGGACAGGGATCTACAATGAGCAGTTCTTC
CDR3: CASSPGTGIYNEQFF

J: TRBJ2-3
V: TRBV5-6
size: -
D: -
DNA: TGTGCCAGCTCCCTTTTACGAAGCCCTACGGAGCCGCATACGCAGTATTTT
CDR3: CASSLLRSPTEPHTQYF

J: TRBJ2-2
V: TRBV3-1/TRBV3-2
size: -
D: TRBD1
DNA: TGTGCCAGCAGCCAATCGGGACAGGGCACCGGGGAGCTGTTTTTT
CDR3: CASSQSGQGTGELFF

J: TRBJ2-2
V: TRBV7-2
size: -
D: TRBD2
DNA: TGTGCCAGCAGCCGCGGACTAGTCGGAACCGGGGAGCTGTTTTTT
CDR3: CASSRGLVGTGELFF

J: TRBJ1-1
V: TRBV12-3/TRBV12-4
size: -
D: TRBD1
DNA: TGTGCCAGCATTTCAGGGGGCCGGGAAGCTTTCTTT
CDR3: CASISGGREAFF

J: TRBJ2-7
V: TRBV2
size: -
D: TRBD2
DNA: TGTGCCAGCAGCGGGACTAGCGGGGCGCAACACGAGCAGTACTTC
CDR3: CASSGTSGAQHEQYF

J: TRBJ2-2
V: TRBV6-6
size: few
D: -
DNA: TGTGCCAGCAGTCTAGACACATCGAACACCGGGGAGCTGTTTTTT
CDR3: CASSLDTSNTGELFF

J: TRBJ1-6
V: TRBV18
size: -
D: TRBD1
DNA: TGTGCCAGCTCACCTTACTTGGACAGGGACCATTCACCCCTCCACTTT
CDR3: CASSPYLDRDHSPLHF

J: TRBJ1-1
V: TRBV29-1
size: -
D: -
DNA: TGCAGCGGAATCGGGGTTAACACTGAAGCTTTCTTT
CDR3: CSGIGVNTEAFF

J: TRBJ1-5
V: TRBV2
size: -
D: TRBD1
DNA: TGTGCCAGCAGTGAAGGGGACAGCCTTAATCAGCCCCAGCATTTT
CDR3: CASSEGDSLNQPQHF

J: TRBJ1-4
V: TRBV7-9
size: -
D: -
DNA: TGTGCCAGCAGCCGGCGACAGGACGATGAAAAACTGTTTTTT
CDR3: CASSRRQDDEKLFF

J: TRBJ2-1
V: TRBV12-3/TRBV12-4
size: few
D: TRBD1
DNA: TGTGCCAGCAGGGAACAGGGGGCTCCCCAGTTCTTC
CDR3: CASREQGAPQFF

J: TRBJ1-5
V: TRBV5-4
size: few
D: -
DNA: TGTGCCAGCAGCTTTGGGCCCTCAGGGGATCAGCCCCAGCATTTT
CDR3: CASSFGPSGDQPQHF

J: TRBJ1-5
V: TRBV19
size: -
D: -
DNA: TGTGCCAGTTTGGGGGGGGGAGGCAATCAGCCCCAGCATTTT
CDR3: CASLGGGGNQPQHF

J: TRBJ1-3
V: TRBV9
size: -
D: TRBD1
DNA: TGTGCCAGCAGCGCACAGGGGGCGGTTTGGGTTGGAAACACCATATATTTT
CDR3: CASSAQGAVWVGNTIYF

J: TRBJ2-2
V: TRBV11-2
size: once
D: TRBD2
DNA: TGTGCCAGCAGCCCACGACTAGCGGGGGGGACCGGGGAGCTGTTTTTT
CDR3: CASSPRLAGGTGELFF

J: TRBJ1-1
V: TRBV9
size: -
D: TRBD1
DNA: TGTGCCAGCAGCGTGGGGACAGGGCAAAGGAACACTGAAGCTTTCTTT
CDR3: CASSVGTGQRNTEAFF